Following are 18 T cell receptor beta chains from one sample sequenced in a study of beta chain features in type 1 diabetes. Expressed TCRB transcripts got sequenced, as all isolated RNA was reverse transcribed. The method was immunoSEQ multiplex PCR; TCRdb's version includes in-frame clones alone and lacks a portion of them. The sample comprises 250,000 to 300,000 clones, approximately 14% of which are singletons, and 0.015% to 0.02% rests with the top ten. These receptors have no identified antigens. Study results and caveats: A moderate, significant TCRB CDR3 shortening appeared in type 1 diabetes across four CD4+ subsets.

Material: naive CD4+ T cells from blood. These receptors were collected from a man in his thirties or forties with type 1 diabetes.

The chain couples TRBV7-9 to TRBJ2-7, with a weak D call TRBD2 (5 bases). Trimming took 5 bases from V and 3 from J, leaving 14 bases between them. The germline gives CDR1 SEHNR, CDR2 FQNEAQ (reference sequence). This CDR3 is built from 14 residues. The CDR3: CASSRGRAGYEQYF. CDR3 nucleotides: TGTGCCAGCAGCCGTGGACGGGCGGGCTACGAGCAGTACTTC.

Only a few counts were recorded for this clone. V usage is TRBV7-9 and J usage is TRBJ1-5, with 11 bases matching TRBD1. Trimming cost V 4 bases and J 6 bases; bases outside gene matches: 14. Germline values: CDR1 SEHNR, CDR2 FQNEAQ (reference sequence). The CDR3 is 18 residues long. DNA for the CDR3: TGTGCCAGCAGCTCAAGCGGGGGGACAGGGGGAGGTGGTCAGCCCCAGCATTTT. This codes for CASSSSGGTGGGGQPQHF.

The chain uses TRBV27 and TRBJ1-1; 9 bases are a match to TRBD1. The length of the CDR3 is 17 residues. Germline V gene sequence: CDR1 MNHEY, CDR2 SMNVEV (reference sequence). With V trimmed by 5 bases and J by 4 bases, 14 bases remained unmatched. This CDR3 is CASSPFFQGQGSTEAFF. DNA of the CDR3: TGTGCCAGCAGTCCATTTTTCCAAGGACAGGGGTCCACTGAAGCTTTCTTT.

This clone was found a few times. The V call is TRBV25-1, the J call TRBJ2-5, with 9 bases lining up with TRBD1. Germline V CDR1 and CDR2: MGHDK, SYGVNS. The trim removed 1 base at V and 7 bases at J, leaving 7 bases unmatched. This CDR3 has 15 amino acids. CDR3 in DNA: TGTGCCAGCAGTGAATCGGGGACAGGGACGGGGACCCAGTACTTC. This sequence encodes CASSESGTGTGTQYF.

This sequence joins TRBV7-9 and TRBJ2-5; weak D call: TRBD2 (6 bases). Germline CDR1 SEHNR, CDR2 FQNEAQ (reference sequence). The CDR3 loop spans 13 amino acids. Trimming left V 5 bases short and J 3 bases short, with 10 bases between. The CDR3 loop is CASSPGGEETQYF. The CDR3 DNA reads TGTGCCAGCAGCCCCGGCGGGGAAGAGACCCAGTACTTC.

CDR3 region: CASSLGWRSGYTF. The CDR3, as DNA: TGTGCCAGCAGCCTAGGGTGGAGGAGTGGCTACACCTTC. The chain uses TRBV14 and TRBJ1-2; no clear D. The V end lost 4 bases, the J end lost 7 bases, and 13 bases lay between the germline ends. CDR1 is SGHDN, CDR2 FVKESK, per germline. There are 13 residues in the CDR3.

There are a few counts of this clone. This sample also contains other DNA sequences that code for the same CDR3. The chain employs TRBV20-1 and TRBJ2-7, with D hard to call. CDR1 and CDR2 (germline): DFQATT, SNEGSKA (reference sequence). There are 11 residues in the CDR3. Trimming pared 3 bases from V and 1 base from J, leaving 4 bases between. In DNA, the CDR3 is TGCAGTGCTAGCTCTTCCTACGAGCAGTACTTC. Protein sequence: CSASSSYEQYF.

This clone was counted a few times. The J gene is TRBJ2-2, the V gene TRBV4-2, with 12 bases that match TRBD2. Germline CDR1 and CDR2: LGHNA and YNFKEQ. With 3 bases clipped from V and 3 bases from J, the junction kept 5 bases outside the gene matches. The CDR3 runs 17 residues. CDR3 bases: TGTGCCAGCAGCCAGGCCGGACTAGCGGGATACACCGGGGAGCTGTTTTTT. The encoded protein is CASSQAGLAGYTGELFF.

J is TRBJ1-5 and V is TRBV18, with TRBD1 identical over 10 bases. This CDR3 region has 17 residues. Germline lookup yields CDR1 KGHSH and CDR2 LQKENI. The J segment lost 1 base and the V segment lost 3 bases, leaving 6 bases of the junction unmatched. The CDR3 coding sequence is TGTGCCAGCTCACCTCCAAGGGGACAGGGGAGCAATCAGCCCCAGCATTTT. It specifies CASSPPRGQGSNQPQHF.

CDR3 amino acids: CASSREYEQYF. The CDR3 DNA follows: TGTGCCAGCAGCCGGGAGTACGAGCAGTACTTC. This chain uses TRBV5-6 with TRBJ2-7; D possibly corresponds to TRBD2 (6 bases). Trimming pared 4 bases from V and 4 bases from J, leaving 6 bases between. The germline V gene encodes CDR1 SGHDT and CDR2 YYEEEE. There are 11 residues in the CDR3.

The chain carries TRBV19 and TRBJ2-7; D is possibly TRBD2 (5 bases). Germline V gene sequence: CDR1 LNHDA, CDR2 SQIVND (reference sequence). CDR3 length: 17 amino acids. The V and J ends lost 6 bases and 12 bases respectively, with 33 bases between them. CDR3 in DNA: TGTGCCAGTAGCCCTCGGGGATCTACACGCAAGGGCCTCCGGCTGTACTTC. Amino acids: CASSPRGSTRKGLRLYF.

The chain has TRBV7-9 and TRBJ1-1, with a tentative D call TRBD1 (5 bases). CDR1 is SEHNR, CDR2 FQNEAQ, per germline (reference sequence). The V and J ends lost 1 base and 0 bases respectively, with 9 bases between them. The CDR3 runs to 15 residues. The chain's CDR3 is CASSLGTTVNTEAFF. CDR3 DNA sequence: TGTGCCAGCAGCTTAGGGACGACAGTGAACACTGAAGCTTTCTTT.

The V gene is TRBV7-2, the J gene TRBJ2-5, with 10 bases identical to TRBD2. This CDR3 is built from 14 residues. From germline, CDR1 is SGHTA and CDR2 FQGNSA. The CDR3 nucleotides are TGTGCTTCGGGAATAGCGGGAGGAAGGGAGACCCAGTACTTC. Its protein product is CASGIAGGRETQYF.

The CDR3 DNA follows: TGTGCCAGCAGCTCGAGAGGACTAGCGGGAGGCAACAATGAGCAGTTCTTC. This codes for CASSSRGLAGGNNEQFF. The chain has TRBV11-1 and TRBJ2-1; 14 bases are shared with TRBD2. Germline loops: CDR1 SGHAT, CDR2 FQDESV (reference sequence). CDR3 length equals 17 residues. V shed 4 bases and J 5 bases; nucleotides not matched to a gene: 7.

In this sample, this clone turned up a few times. This chain joins TRBV6-5 and TRBJ1-5; D call uncertain. The CDR3 spans 15 residues. The germline V gene has CDR1 MNHEY and CDR2 SVGAGI. The V and J ends lost 2 bases and 0 bases respectively, with 8 bases between them. The CDR3 spells CASSYRDHSNQPQHF. CDR3 DNA: TGTGCCAGCAGTTACCGGGATCATAGCAATCAGCCCCAGCATTTT.

The genes are TRBV6-5 and TRBJ2-5, with 10 nucleotides matching TRBD2. The CDR3 length is 14 residues. J was trimmed by 5 bases and V by 8 bases; bases with no gene match: 8. Germline V CDR1 and CDR2: MNHEY, SVGAGI. The DNA for the CDR3 is TGTGCCAGCCGTAGCGGGAGGCAGGGGGAGACCCAGTACTTC. It codes for CASRSGRQGETQYF.

The J gene is TRBJ2-4, the V gene TRBV13; tentatively, D is TRBD2 (6 bases). The CDR3 is made up of 19 amino acids. The germline gives CDR1 PRHDT, CDR2 FYEKMQ (reference sequence). Trimming shortened V by 5 bases and J by 0 bases, and 23 bases separated the two germline ends. The CDR3 loop reads CASSPSQGLSVLAKNIQYF. The CDR3 DNA is TGTGCCAGCAGCCCCTCCCAGGGACTGTCCGTCCTAGCCAAAAACATTCAGTACTTC. The full variable domain, in which reference TRBV13 and TRBJ2-4 provide the parts outside the CDR3, is AAGVIQSPRHLIKEKRETATLKCYPIPRHDTVYWYQQGPGQDPQFLISFYEKMQSDKGSIPDRFSAQQFSDYHSELNMSSLELGDSALYFCASSPSQGLSVLAKNIQYFGAGTRLSVL.

The chain has TRBV4-2 and TRBJ2-3, with TRBD2 matching 9 bases. V trimming: 4 bases; J trimming: 2 bases; junction bases outside the gene matches: 13. The germline V gene has CDR1 LGHNA and CDR2 YNFKEQ. The CDR3 spans 18 residues. This CDR3 reads CASSPLFDRLAATDTQYF. CDR3 DNA: TGTGCCAGCAGCCCCTTGTTCGACCGACTAGCGGCCACAGATACGCAGTATTTT.